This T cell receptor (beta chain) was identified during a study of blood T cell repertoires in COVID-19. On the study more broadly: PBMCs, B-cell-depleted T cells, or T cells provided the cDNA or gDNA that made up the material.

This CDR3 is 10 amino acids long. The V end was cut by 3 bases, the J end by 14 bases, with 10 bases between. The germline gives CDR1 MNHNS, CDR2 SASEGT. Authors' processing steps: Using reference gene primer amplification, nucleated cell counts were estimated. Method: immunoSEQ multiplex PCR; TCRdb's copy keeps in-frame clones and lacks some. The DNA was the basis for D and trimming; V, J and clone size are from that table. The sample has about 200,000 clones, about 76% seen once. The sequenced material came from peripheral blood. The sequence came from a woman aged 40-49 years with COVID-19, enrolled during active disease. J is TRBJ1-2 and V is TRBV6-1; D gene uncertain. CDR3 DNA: TGTGCCAGCAGTGAGGCATCAGTTACCTTC. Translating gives CASSEASVTF.